These 3 T cell receptor beta chains were sequenced from one sample in a study of HIV-infected patients and healthy controls. MiXCR, applied by TCRdb to the 5' RACE reads, yields one record per CDR3 protein. The table includes about 63,000 distinct CDR3 sequences, about a sixth detected once. Sequences were obtained from CD4+ T cells from blood. The receptor source for this set is a human donor in good health.

CDR3 protein: CASGLGQIPDTQYF. The CDR3 DNA follows: TGTGCTAGTGGTTTGGGACAGATTCCAGATACGCAGTATTTT. The chain links TRBV12-5 to TRBJ2-3, with D possibly matching TRBD1 (5 bases). V dropped 1 base and J dropped 4 bases, with 9 bases sitting between them. This CDR3 has 14 amino acids. The germline V gene encodes CDR1 LGHNT and CDR2 FRNRAP.

This clonotype was observed a few times. This sequence joins TRBV11-2 and TRBJ1-4; TRBD1 is a possible D gene (5 bases). There are 15 residues in the CDR3. Germline assignment: CDR1 SGHAT and CDR2 FQNNGV. V was trimmed by 5 bases and J by 1 base, leaving 11 bases between them. The CDR3 region has the DNA TGTGCCAGCAGCGTTGGACACCAAACTAATGAAAAACTGTTTTTT. Encoded protein: CASSVGHQTNEKLFF. The whole variable domain, remainder taken from reference TRBV11-2 and TRBJ1-4, is EAGVAQSPRYKIIEKRQSVAFWCNPISGHATLYWYQQILGQGPKLLIQFQNNGVVDDSQLPKDRFSAERLKGVDSTLKIQPAKLEDSAVYLCASSVGHQTNEKLFFGSGTQLSVL.

This clonotype has more than one count but fewer than ten. The chain links TRBV30 to TRBJ1-2; tentative D call: TRBD1 (6 bases). The germline V gene encodes CDR1 GTSNPN and CDR2 SVGIG (reference sequence). This CDR3 is built from 14 residues. V was trimmed by 0 bases and J by 4 bases, leaving 12 bases between them. CDR3 sequence (DNA): TGTGCCTGGAGTGTACAGAGGACAGCCTATGGCTACACCTTC. It codes for CAWSVQRTAYGYTF.